This T cell receptor beta chain appears in the sequencing data of a study of vaccination and CD4 T cells after COVID-19. The V and J ends lost 0 bases and 2 bases respectively, with 5 bases between them. CDR3 length: 15 amino acids. From germline, CDR1 is MRHNA and CDR2 SNTAGT. Treatment described: roughly 10-day PBMC culture with coronavirus spike peptide pools or control peptides (ViraFEST assay). Those CD4+ T cells from the unexposed donor predate the COVID-19 pandemic (2011-2018). Note on this clonotype: Its antigen is still unknown.

An Oncomine TCR Beta short-read assay was used to sequence the DNA from cultured CD4+ T cells. TCRdb re-analysed the PCR reads in MiXCR, keeping a single row per CDR3 protein. The repertoire includes 6,500 to 7,500 distinct CDR3 sequences, around a quarter of them detected once, and approximately 30% sits in the top ten. The chain carries TRBV6-4 and TRBJ2-6, with D hard to call. Sequences were obtained from CD4+ T cells from blood, cultured in vitro. This receptor was identified in a human donor in good health. CDR3 bases: TGTGCCAGCAGTGACTCCAGCCCTGGGGCCAACGTCCTGACTTTC. Translating it yields CASSDSSPGANVLTF.